A selection of T cell receptor beta chains follows, all from one sample in a study of OX40 agonist ivuxolimab in advanced cancers. Some clones are missing from TCRdb's copy, which holds only in-frame ones; the method was immunoSEQ multiplex PCR. The table includes approximately 58,000 clones, around four fifths detected once. The sequences come from CD4+ or CD8+ T cells sorted from blood, collected in a trial of the OX40 agonist ivuxolimab. The receptors were gathered from an adult with an advanced solid tumor such as melanoma, head and neck, liver or kidney cancer. CDR3s include the opening cysteine and the closing phenylalanine or tryptophan. Each record gives: CDR3 protein, CDR3 DNA, clone size, CDR3 length, V gene, D gene, J gene. The D gene is left open where the match is weak. Only some rows state a clone size, as once, few, many or a class for expanded clones.

CDR3 protein: CASAGGNYGYTF
CDR3 DNA: TGTGCCAGCGCAGGGGGTAACTATGGCTACACCTTC
clone size: once
CDR3 length: 12
V gene: TRBV28
D gene: TRBD1
J gene: TRBJ1-2

CDR3 protein: CASSESTGGETQYF
CDR3 DNA: TGCGCCAGCAGTGAGTCGACAGGGGGAGAGACCCAGTACTTC
clone size: -
CDR3 length: 14
V gene: TRBV10-2
D gene: TRBD1
J gene: TRBJ2-5

CDR3 protein: CASSLTVTGELFF
CDR3 DNA: TGTGCCAGCAGCTTAACAGTCACCGGGGAGCTGTTTTTT
clone size: -
CDR3 length: 13
V gene: TRBV7-3
D gene: -
J gene: TRBJ2-2

CDR3 protein: CASSTPPSQYEQYF
CDR3 DNA: TGTGCCAGCAGCACCCCCCCCAGCCAGTACGAGCAGTACTTC
clone size: -
CDR3 length: 14
V gene: TRBV21-1
D gene: -
J gene: TRBJ2-7

CDR3 protein: CAITDNQETQYF
CDR3 DNA: TGTGCCATCACGGACAACCAAGAGACCCAGTACTTC
clone size: -
CDR3 length: 12
V gene: TRBV10-3
D gene: -
J gene: TRBJ2-5

CDR3 protein: CASSLWGTEAFF
CDR3 DNA: TGTGCCAGCAGCCTATGGGGGACTGAAGCTTTCTTT
clone size: -
CDR3 length: 12
V gene: TRBV13
D gene: -
J gene: TRBJ1-1

CDR3 protein: CASRHQGVNQPQHF
CDR3 DNA: TGTGCCAGCAGACACCAGGGGGTTAATCAGCCCCAGCATTTT
clone size: few
CDR3 length: 14
V gene: TRBV2
D gene: TRBD1
J gene: TRBJ1-5

CDR3 protein: CASSLGGALYNEQFF
CDR3 DNA: TGTGCCAGCAGCTTGGGGGGGGCTTTATACAATGAGCAGTTCTTC
clone size: -
CDR3 length: 15
V gene: TRBV5-4
D gene: -
J gene: TRBJ2-1

CDR3 protein: CASSFGSSGANVLTF
CDR3 DNA: TGTGCCAGCAGCTTCGGTAGCTCTGGGGCCAACGTCCTGACTTTC
clone size: few
CDR3 length: 15
V gene: TRBV5-8
D gene: -
J gene: TRBJ2-6

CDR3 protein: CASRRATGGFFAETQYF
CDR3 DNA: TGCGCCAGCAGGAGAGCGACAGGGGGCTTTTTCGCGGAGACCCAGTACTTC
clone size: -
CDR3 length: 17
V gene: TRBV5-1
D gene: TRBD1
J gene: TRBJ2-5

CDR3 protein: CASSLDRTGEQYF
CDR3 DNA: TGTGCCAGCAGCTTAGACAGGACGGGGGAGCAGTACTTC
clone size: -
CDR3 length: 13
V gene: TRBV11-3
D gene: -
J gene: TRBJ2-7

CDR3 protein: CASSQGTRNTGELFF
CDR3 DNA: TGTGCCAGCAGCCAGGGGACAAGGAACACCGGGGAGCTGTTTTTT
clone size: -
CDR3 length: 15
V gene: TRBV14
D gene: -
J gene: TRBJ2-2

CDR3 protein: CATSREGQGLDEQYF
CDR3 DNA: TGTGCCACCAGCAGAGAGGGACAGGGATTAGACGAGCAGTACTTC
clone size: -
CDR3 length: 15
V gene: TRBV15
D gene: TRBD1
J gene: TRBJ2-7

CDR3 protein: CASSDRGGRDEQFF
CDR3 DNA: TGTGCCAGCAGTGACCGGGGGGGCCGCGATGAGCAGTTCTTC
clone size: -
CDR3 length: 14
V gene: TRBV6-1
D gene: TRBD2
J gene: TRBJ2-1

CDR3 protein: CASSIGVLTDTQYF
CDR3 DNA: TGCGCCAGCAGCATCGGGGTTCTAACAGATACGCAGTATTTT
clone size: -
CDR3 length: 14
V gene: TRBV5-1
D gene: -
J gene: TRBJ2-3

CDR3 protein: CASSLTLTYEQYF
CDR3 DNA: TGTGCCAGCAGCTTAACCCTTACCTACGAGCAGTACTTC
clone size: once
CDR3 length: 13
V gene: TRBV7-6
D gene: -
J gene: TRBJ2-7

CDR3 protein: CASSGGQMNTEAFF
CDR3 DNA: TGCGCCAGCAGCGGGGGACAGATGAACACTGAAGCTTTCTTT
clone size: -
CDR3 length: 14
V gene: TRBV5-1
D gene: TRBD1
J gene: TRBJ1-1

CDR3 protein: CASSPPGAANTGELFF
CDR3 DNA: TGTGCCAGCAGCCCACCGGGGGCTGCGAACACCGGGGAGCTGTTTTTT
clone size: -
CDR3 length: 16
V gene: TRBV5-4
D gene: -
J gene: TRBJ2-2

CDR3 protein: CASSEDRPWSGYTF
CDR3 DNA: TGTGCCAGCAGTGAAGACCGCCCGTGGAGTGGCTACACCTTC
clone size: few
CDR3 length: 14
V gene: TRBV6-1
D gene: -
J gene: TRBJ1-2

CDR3 protein: CASSQAPGLAGGRGETQYF
CDR3 DNA: TGCGCCAGCAGCCAAGCACCGGGACTAGCGGGGGGTAGGGGAGAGACCCAGTACTTC
clone size: -
CDR3 length: 19
V gene: TRBV4-1
D gene: TRBD2
J gene: TRBJ2-5

CDR3 protein: CATSRGVGEKLFF
CDR3 DNA: TGTGCCACCTCGCGAGGAGTGGGTGAAAAACTGTTTTTT
clone size: -
CDR3 length: 13
V gene: TRBV9
D gene: -
J gene: TRBJ1-4

CDR3 protein: CASSPPTGTGIKRGNEQFF
CDR3 DNA: TGTGCCAGCTCACCTCCTACCGGGACAGGGATTAAAAGAGGGAATGAGCAGTTCTTC
clone size: -
CDR3 length: 19
V gene: TRBV18
D gene: TRBD1
J gene: TRBJ2-1